This T cell receptor beta chain was captured by sequencing in a study of blood T cells in healthy people across ages. For the second PCR, which ran for about 7 to 11 cycles, a sample-barcoded 5' primer and a J-beta primer mix were used. TCRdb reanalysed the 5' RACE reads using MiXCR and keeps one entry per CDR3 protein. The sample lists nearly 800,000 distinct CDR3 sequences; approximately 60% were seen once. CDR3 length: 16 amino acids. V lost 1 base, J lost 5 bases, and 14 bases lay in between. Germline assignment: CDR1 MNHNS and CDR2 SASEGT. The gene calls are TRBV6-1 and TRBJ2-2; no firm D call. The specimen was blood. This clonotype was obtained from a man aged 35-49 years in good health. CDR3 DNA: TGTGCCAGCAGTGAAGTCCCGGTAGGGCCAACCGGGGAGCTGTTTTTT. Its translation is CASSEVPVGPTGELFF.